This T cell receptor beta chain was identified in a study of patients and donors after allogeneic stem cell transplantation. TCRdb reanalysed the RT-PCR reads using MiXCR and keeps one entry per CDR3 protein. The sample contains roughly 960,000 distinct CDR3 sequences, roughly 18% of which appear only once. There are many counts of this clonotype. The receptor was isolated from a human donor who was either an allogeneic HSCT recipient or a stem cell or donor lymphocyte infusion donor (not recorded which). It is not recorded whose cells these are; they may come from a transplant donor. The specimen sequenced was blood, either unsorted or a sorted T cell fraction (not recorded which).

CDR3: CASSHHIRDGSWGTDTQYF. CDR3 sequence (DNA): TGCGCCAGCAGCCACCACATTCGGGACGGGAGTTGGGGCACAGATACGCAGTATTTT. The chain carries TRBV4-1 and TRBJ2-3, with D perhaps TRBD2 (6 bases). V lost 3 bases and J 1 base, leaving 23 bases between the germline ends. The CDR3 loop spans 19 amino acids. Germline CDR1 reads MGHRA; CDR2 reads YSYEKL.